The sequence of this T cell receptor beta chain was determined in a study of CD8 T cells in Susac syndrome (dated by TCRdb to the late 2010s). Background on the whole study: Of the Susac syndrome patients who were sequenced, eight or nine were in clinical remission while 5 or 6 had clinically active disease. The clonality of the CD8+ T cell repertoire was compared across over 9 healthy donors, some 14 Susac syndrome patients and roughly 16 multiple sclerosis patients. At the time of blood withdrawal, Susac syndrome patients were either therapy-naive, taking corticosteroids (with some also receiving IVIg), or on IVIg alone. The study used repertoire sequencing to test whether antigen drove CD8+ T cell activation and differentiation in Susac syndrome.

CDR1 and CDR2 are read off the germline V gene as SGHRS and YFSETQ. The CDR3 measures 16 amino acids from cysteine to phenylalanine. Kept here is only the CDR3 DNA, which spans 48 bases and is read in frame from base 1. V is trimmed back by 0 bases and J by 4 bases, and the junction contains 6 bases that no gene match accounts for. As regards this clonotype: Its antigen remains undetermined. There are no base qualities to consult, and no much larger clone falls within one base.

Peripheral blood CD8+ and CD4+ T cells from healthy donors, Susac syndrome patients and multiple sclerosis patients were profiled by high-throughput TCR beta sequencing. The Susac syndrome patients fulfilled recently defined diagnostic criteria for definite or probable disease. Bulk CD8+ and CD4+ T cells were purified by magnetic negative isolation, while CD8+ TEMRA cells were enriched using FACS. Blood was drawn into EDTA tubes, processed within 24 hours, and PBMCs were isolated by density gradient centrifugation. PBMCs intended for TCR sequencing were frozen in liquid nitrogen and were later thawed in a 37 degrees C water bath. A purity of at least 90% was achieved for sorted or isolated CD4+, CD8+ and CD8+ TEMRA cells. General conclusions and limits of the study: Looking at Susac-specific public clones, the researchers identified fewer than 20 in the total CD8+ repertoire and roughly five in the CD8+ TEMRA repertoire. The number of individuals in the TCR sequencing and HLA analysis was recognized as being relatively small. CD8+ repertoires in Susac syndrome showed clonal expansion, which was highest in CD8+ TEMRA cells and was greater in clinically active patients than in remitting patients.

RNA was extracted using the RNeasy kit, and roughly 0.5 to 1 microgram was reverse transcribed with random hexamers. TCR beta CDR3 regions were amplified with the immunoSEQ multiplex PCR assay covering 54 Vbeta and 13 Jbeta segments. Bias from PCR amplification was corrected by using a synthetic template baseline for primer optimization and for computational correction. The published analysis was carried out like this. Reads were annotated to V, D and J genes according to IMGT and were analyzed with immunoSEQ Analyzer, with only productive sequences retained. Clonality was calculated as one minus the Shannon entropy normalized by log2 of the number of productive unique sequences. Public and private clones were assessed among the 100 most prevalent clones of each patient and control. Clones were defined as Susac-specific when absent from the healthy and MS cohorts, from over 950 published viral clones and from other ImmuneACCESS disease sequences. The public reads were run again by TCRdb, first through fastp at Q25 and then through MiXCR, and only productive beta chains were kept. CDR3 protein duplicates are merged, each entry listing the most common genes and DNA. Here the V and J calls rest on TCRdb's processing, not on the authors' analysis. A total of around 81,000 distinct CDR3 sequences appear in this sample, 85% to 95% of them only once. The top ten constitute about 0.9% of the sample.

This receptor was obtained from a human donor with Susac syndrome. Sample: CD8+ T cells from PBMCs. The sequence is built from TRBV5-1 and TRBJ2-5, and 10 junction bases match TRBD2. CDR3 sequence: CASSLDGSGGRETQYF. The nucleotides are TGCGCCAGCAGCTTGGATGGTAGCGGGGGGCGAGAGACCCAGTACTTC. The variable domain in full, with residues beyond the CDR3 obtained from the reference TRBV5-1 and TRBJ2-5 genes, is KAGVTQTPRYLIKTRGQQVTLSCSPISGHRSVSWYQQTPGQGLQFLFEYFSETQRNKGNFPGRFSGRQFSNSRSEMNVSTLELGDSALYLCASSLDGSGGRETQYFGPGTRLLVL.